This T cell receptor (beta chain) was obtained from a study of T cells in Graves' hyperthyroidism and ophthalmopathy. The study's findings and limits: Among clonotypes expanded in thyroid above 0.001, most were also found in blood.

V was shortened by 3 bases and J by 3 bases, with 8 bases between the two germline ends. Germline CDR1 and CDR2: SNHLY and FYNNEI. The CDR3 covers 13 residues. The hyperthyroidism patients had all been newly diagnosed, and their disease duration was under 2 months. Their ages ranged from 18 to 65 years. Each diagnosis was grounded in clinical symptoms, serum thyroxine and TRAb, thyroid ultrasound, and orbital computed tomography. Out of approximately 9.9 ml of fresh peripheral blood came the PBMCs. This clonotype was observed many times. Its specificity is unknown. Researchers amplified the TCR beta CDR3 regions from RNA transcripts. RT-PCR in the first round (using the HTBI primer set) targeted the TCR CDR3. TCRdb ran MiXCR on the multiplex PCR reads and lists one entry per CDR3 protein. The data hold around 800,000 distinct CDR3 sequences, with about two fifths observed a single time.

The rearrangement links TRBV2 to TRBJ1-1; D is unresolved. Sequencing used blood. The source is a man between 18 and 35 years old with Graves' hyperthyroidism. CDR3 in amino acids: CASSDIGDTEAFF. The CDR3 region has the DNA TGTGCCAGCAGTGACATTGGGGACACTGAAGCTTTCTTT.